The 15 T cell receptor beta chains reported below all come from one sample, sequenced in a study of T cells in Graves' hyperthyroidism and ophthalmopathy (dated by TCRdb to about 2019). Receptor amplification or capture employed multiplex PCR. The sequencer was an Illumina HiSeq 2000. The TCR beta CDR3 regions were amplified from the RNA transcripts. For the first round of RT-PCR on the TCR CDR3, the HTBI primer set was used together with the Qiagen OneStep RT-PCR kit. TCRdb reworked the public reads: Q25 trimming with fastp, MiXCR clone assembly, productive beta chains retained. Rows with one shared CDR3 protein collapse into an entry with the most common genes and DNA. The sample yields about 540,000 distinct CDR3 sequences; just over 45% were counted once. Roughly 8.2% of the sample is taken by the ten largest. Sequenced material: peripheral blood or thyroid tissue (not recorded which). The receptors were gathered from a woman between 18 and 30 years old with Graves' hyperthyroidism.

This clonotype was recorded at least ten times. The V gene is TRBV12-3 or TRBV12-4, the J gene TRBJ1-3; 8 nucleotides match TRBD1. The CDR3 totals 15 residues. Germline trimming cut 6 bases from V and 0 bases from J; bases unmatched to any gene: 4. Written as DNA, the CDR3 is TGTGCCAGCAGCAAGACAGGGGCCTCTGGAAACACCATATATTTT. This sequence encodes CASSKTGASGNTIYF.

Comment on this clonotype: A read error is possible here, since a much larger clone lies one base away. The chain couples TRBV5-4 to TRBJ1-1, with 11 positions matching TRBD1. Germline V CDR1 and CDR2: SGHNT, YYREEE (reference sequence). The CDR3 length is 15 residues. The CDR3 region is CATGQGALAGTGAFF. The CDR3 DNA reads TGTGCCACTGGACAGGGGGCCTTGGCGGGCACTGGAGCTTTCTTT. Drawing the rest from reference TRBV5-4 and TRBJ1-1, the complete variable domain is ETGVTQSPTHLIKTRGQQVTLRCSSQSGHNTVSWYQQALGQGPQFIFQYYREEENGRGNFPPRFSGLQFPNYSSELNVNALELDDSALYLCATGQGALAGTGAFFGQGTRLTVV.

As for this clonotype: Compared with germline, one end of the junction differs, possibly owing to a read error. The J gene is TRBJ2-3, the V gene TRBV12-3 or TRBV12-4; 10 nucleotides match TRBD1. The CDR3 loop spans 14 amino acids. CDR3: CASSQGQGGDTQNF. CDR3 nucleotide sequence: TGTGCCAGCAGTCAAGGACAGGGGGGGGATACGCAGAATTTT.

This clonotype was seen a few times. This chain joins TRBV5-1 and TRBJ2-7; D possibly corresponds to TRBD2 (7 bases). The germline V and J ends were trimmed by 5 bases and 2 bases, with 14 bases remaining between them. Germline values: CDR1 SGHRS, CDR2 YFSETQ. CDR3 length equals 14 residues. Here the CDR3 DNA reads TGCGCCAGCAGGGGGGAGGGGGACCCCTACGAGCAGTACTTC. It yields the protein CASRGEGDPYEQYF.

This clonotype was recorded many times. V is TRBV5-1 and J is TRBJ1-2; no clear D. Germline V gene sequence: CDR1 SGHRS, CDR2 YFSETQ. Trimming pared 0 bases from V and 4 bases from J, leaving 10 bases between. This CDR3 region has 14 residues. The CDR3 protein is CASSLAVGSYGYTF. The CDR3 nucleotides are TGCGCCAGCAGCTTGGCCGTAGGCTCCTATGGCTACACCTTC. The full variable domain, its missing parts supplied by reference TRBV5-1 and TRBJ1-2, is KAGVTQTPRYLIKTRGQQVTLSCSPISGHRSVSWYQQTPGQGLQFLFEYFSETQRNKGNFPGRFSGRQFSNSRSEMNVSTLELGDSALYLCASSLAVGSYGYTFGSGTRLTVV.

This sequence joins TRBV30 and TRBJ2-7; D ambiguous. Between the trimmed V and J ends, which lost 5 bases and 4 bases, there was a span of 9 bases. Germline lookup yields CDR1 GTSNPN and CDR2 SVGIG (reference sequence). The CDR3 covers 11 residues. The CDR3 DNA is TGTGCCTGGGACCGGGCTTACGAGCAGTACTTC. It translates to CAWDRAYEQYF.

Details on this clonotype: At one end the junction does not follow the germline gene, possibly because of a read error. V and J are TRBV7-3 and TRBJ2-5, with TRBD2 matching over 8 bases. This CDR3 contains 13 residues. Per germline, CDR1 SGHTA and CDR2 FQGTGA. The CDR3 DNA follows: TGTACCAGCAGCCCCCGGGGGGGGGAGACCCAGTACTTC. This sequence encodes CTSSPRGGETQYF.

About this clonotype: The junction departs from germline at one end; a sequencing error may be responsible. This rearrangement joins TRBV7-3 to TRBJ2-1; a weak D match, TRBD1 (5 bases). CDR3 length equals 13 residues. The germline V gene encodes CDR1 SGHTA and CDR2 FQGTGA. The CDR3 bases are TGTGCTAGCAGCCAAAGGGGTTTCGATGAGCAGTTCTTC. It codes for CASSQRGFDEQFF.

The rearrangement joins TRBV4-2 to TRBJ1-6; D remains unclear. V was cut by 2 bases and J by 8 bases, with 10 bases left in between. CDR1 is LGHNA, CDR2 YNFKEQ, per germline. The CDR3 consists of 14 residues. The CDR3 reads CASSQRTLDSPLHF. In nucleotides, the CDR3 is TGTGCCAGCAGCCAAAGGACCTTGGATTCACCCCTCCACTTT.

A remark on this clonotype: A much bigger clone sits one base away, suggesting this may be a read error. J is TRBJ2-7 and V is TRBV10-3, with a tentative D call TRBD2 (6 bases). Near its end, the DNA agrees better with TRBJ2-1, so the J call may be wrong. The CDR3 contains 12 residues. CDR1 ENHRY and CDR2 SYGVKD come from the germline V gene. The CDR3 nucleotides read TGTGCCATCAGCGACGGGGGAGTTGAGCAGTTCTTC. Protein sequence: CAISDGGVEQFF.

The V gene is TRBV7-9, the J gene TRBJ1-3; D remains unclear. The CDR3 has 13 residues. Trimming shortened V by 5 bases and J by 8 bases, and 13 bases separated the two germline ends. The V gene's germline CDR1 is SEHNR and CDR2 FQNEAQ (reference sequence). CDR3 DNA sequence: TGTGCCAGCAGCCCCCGGCGGGATGACACCATATATTTT. It encodes CASSPRRDDTIYF.

In this sample, this clonotype turned up many times. This CDR3 is CASSPPAQETQYF. The DNA for the CDR3 is TGTGCCAGCAGCCCCCCGGCCCAAGAGACCCAGTACTTC. J is TRBJ2-5 and V is TRBV4-2, with no clear D. CDR1 and CDR2 (germline): LGHNA, YNFKEQ. The CDR3 has 13 amino acids. V lost 4 bases to trimming and J lost 1 base, with 7 bases between them.

With regard to this clonotype: Lacking the conserved final phenylalanine or tryptophan, this CDR3 likely reflects a read error. Because the CDR3's place on the DNA is in doubt, the DNA is left out and the CDR3 is given as listed by TCRdb. The chain employs TRBV2 and TRBJ1-4. The CDR3 spans 8 residues, counting both ends. CDR1 SNHLY and CDR2 FYNNEI come from the germline V gene. The CDR3 loop reads CASSEKRS.

This clonotype was observed many times. This chain joins TRBV29-1 and TRBJ1-1; no clear D gene. With 7 bases removed from V and 9 bases from J, the gap between germline ends came to 12 bases. This CDR3 contains 10 residues. The germline V gene encodes CDR1 SQVTM and CDR2 ANQGSEA. The DNA for the CDR3 is TGCAGCGCCCGAGTGGGGAAAGCTTTCTTT. Protein: CSARVGKAFF.

This chain links TRBV7-8 with TRBJ1-3; a possible D gene is TRBD1 (5 bases). Trimming took off 5 bases at V and 0 bases at J, with 14 bases between the two ends. The CDR3 is 16 amino acids. Germline V gene sequence: CDR1 SGHVS, CDR2 FQNEAQ. The DNA of the CDR3 is TGTGCCAGCAGCCCCACACCGACAGTCTCTGGAAACACCATATATTTT. Translated: CASSPTPTVSGNTIYF.